The 8 T cell receptor beta chains below come from one sample, sequenced in a study of T cell responses to AZD1222 COVID-19 vaccine. Measured with immunoSEQ multiplex PCR; TCRdb has only the in-frame clones, and not every one. Of roughly 80,000 clones listed, about 88% are singletons. The specimen comprised peripheral blood, sampled on day 0 of AZD1222 vaccination. The receptors derive from an adult in good health.

V and J are TRBV7-9 and TRBJ2-7; 8 bases are a match to TRBD2. CDR1 is SEHNR and CDR2 is FQNEAQ in the germline V gene (reference sequence). The CDR3 runs 14 residues. Trimming took 5 bases from V and 2 from J; bases not matched to a gene: 5. The chain's CDR3 is CASSPRGGTYEQYF. In nucleotides, the CDR3 is TGTGCCAGCAGCCCCCGGGGGGGGACCTACGAGCAGTACTTC.

The rearrangement joins TRBV5-1 to TRBJ2-5; D is undetermined. With 1 base removed from V and 2 bases from J, the gap between germline ends came to 12 bases. Germline V gene sequence: CDR1 SGHRS, CDR2 YFSETQ. The CDR3 is 15 residues long. CDR3 nucleotides: TGCGCCAGCAGCTTGTTGAGTCCGGCTCAAGAGACCCAGTACTTC. Its protein product is CASSLLSPAQETQYF. Looking up the rest from reference TRBV5-1 and TRBJ2-5 gives the full variable domain: KAGVTQTPRYLIKTRGQQVTLSCSPISGHRSVSWYQQTPGQGLQFLFEYFSETQRNKGNFPGRFSGRQFSNSRSEMNVSTLELGDSALYLCASSLLSPAQETQYFGPGTRLLVL.

The genes are TRBV10-3 and TRBJ1-2; tentative D call: TRBD1 (5 bases). The CDR3 spans 14 residues. Looked up from germline, CDR1 is ENHRY and CDR2 is SYGVKD. V was pared by 6 bases and J by 4 bases, with 15 bases between. The CDR3 region is CAISNQQEFYGYTF. CDR3 DNA: TGTGCCATCAGCAACCAACAGGAATTCTATGGCTACACCTTC.

The rearrangement joins TRBV6-5 to TRBJ2-7; 10 bases map to TRBD2. This CDR3 comprises 15 residues. CDR1 is MNHEY, CDR2 SVGAGI, per germline. With 10 bases clipped from V and 6 bases from J, the junction kept 15 bases outside the gene matches. CDR3 protein: CATTFGGLAGVEQYF. The CDR3 DNA reads as TGTGCCACCACTTTCGGGGGGCTAGCGGGAGTCGAGCAGTACTTC.

CDR3: CASSDSGLVHEQFF. The CDR3 DNA reads TGTGCCAGCAGTGACTCAGGGCTGGTCCATGAGCAGTTCTTC. The chain links TRBV6-4 to TRBJ2-1; D remains ambiguous. Trimming took 0 bases from V and 8 from J, leaving 11 bases between them. Germline CDR1 is MRHNA and CDR2 is SNTAGT. The CDR3 extends over 14 amino acids.

The chain carries TRBV7-2 and TRBJ2-7, with D uncertain. Per germline, CDR1 SGHTA and CDR2 FQGNSA. The CDR3 length is 15 residues. V shed 2 bases and J shed 2 bases, with 13 bases lying between them. Here the CDR3 DNA reads TGTGCCAGCAGCTTAAGGCTGGACGGCGCCTACGAGCAGTACTTC. Translation: CASSLRLDGAYEQYF.

The chain joins TRBV12-3 or TRBV12-4 to TRBJ1-2; D may be TRBD1 (5 bases). V was pared by 1 base and J by 6 bases, with 9 bases between. The CDR3 is made up of 13 amino acids. The CDR3 DNA reads TGTGCCAGCAGTTTAGGAGTCAGGGATGGCTACACCTTC. This translates into CASSLGVRDGYTF.

This clone was seen a single time. This chain links TRBV4-1 with TRBJ2-2, with a tentative D call TRBD2 (5 bases). The CDR3 consists of 14 residues. Per germline, CDR1 MGHRA and CDR2 YSYEKL. Trimming stripped 4 bases from V and 2 bases from J, with 8 bases between. The CDR3 here is CASSPRGNTGELFF. CDR3 DNA: TGCGCCAGCAGCCCACGGGGAAACACCGGGGAGCTGTTTTTT.